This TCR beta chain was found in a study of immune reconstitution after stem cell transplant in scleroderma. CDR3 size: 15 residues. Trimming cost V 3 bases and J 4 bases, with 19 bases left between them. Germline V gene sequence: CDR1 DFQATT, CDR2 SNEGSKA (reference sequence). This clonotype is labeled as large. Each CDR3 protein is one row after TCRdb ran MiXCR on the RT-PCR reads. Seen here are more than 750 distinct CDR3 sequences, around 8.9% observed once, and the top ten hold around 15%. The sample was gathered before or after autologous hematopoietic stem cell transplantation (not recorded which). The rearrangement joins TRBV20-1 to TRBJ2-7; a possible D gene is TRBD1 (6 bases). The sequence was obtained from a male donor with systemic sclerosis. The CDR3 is CSASNPQGGLYEQYF. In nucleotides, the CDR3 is TGCAGTGCTAGTAACCCCCAAGGGGGTCTATACGAGCAGTACTTC.